This T cell receptor beta chain was recovered during a study of T cell clonality in common variable immunodeficiency. This clone was observed many times. The read ends 3 residues before the CDR3 terminus; that terminus is restored from the germline J gene. Blood samples were heparinized, about 4.5 to 8 ml per donor. Assay used: immunoSEQ multiplex PCR; TCRdb lists only in-frame clones, some missing. This sample shows about 34,000 clones and no singletons; 0.75% to 1% rests with the ten largest. Germline assignment: CDR1 DFQATT and CDR2 SNEGSKA (reference sequence). V was cut by 2 bases and J by 3 bases, with 17 bases left in between. The CDR3 has 15 amino acids.

The chain is built from TRBV20-1 and TRBJ2-7, with D perhaps matching TRBD1 (6 bases). Sequencing input: peripheral blood mononuclear cells. The sequence was collected from a person aged 18 to 75 in good health. CDR3 DNA (partial): TGCAGTGCTAGAACACAGGGCGCCGATCTCTACGAG. Translating it yields CSARTQGADLYE. The CDR3 in full is CSARTQGADLYEQYF.